This section outlines one T cell receptor (beta chain) sequence together with its context. A case of COVID-19 had been met by exposed participants within 2 weeks before study entry. The table came from immunoSEQ multiplex PCR; TCRdb's copy has only in-frame clones and leaves some out. The repertoire holds 200,000 to 250,000 clones, 83% seen once, with more than 4.5% in the top ten. Germline assignment: CDR1 SGHTA and CDR2 FQGNSA. J gave up 0 bases and V 5 bases, and 5 bases lay outside the gene matches. The CDR3 spans 15 residues. These data originate in a study of blood T cell repertoires in COVID-19. Study at large: PBMCs, B-cell-depleted T cells, or T cells were the source of the cDNA or gDNA that made up the material.

The chain recombines TRBV7-2 with TRBJ2-5; 8 nucleotides agree with TRBD1. Sequencing was carried out using PBMCs or T cells enriched from blood (not recorded which). The TCR sequence derives from a woman between 50 and 59 years old who had been exposed to COVID-19. CDR3 nucleotides: TGTGCCAGCAGCCCCCGGACAGGGTACCAAGAGACCCAGTACTTC. It is translated as CASSPRTGYQETQYF.